This TCR beta chain originates from a study of shared clonotypes between healthy human individuals. About this clone itself: The sample has other DNA sequences that encode this CDR3 too.

Profiled with immunoSEQ multiplex PCR; TCRdb holds only in-frame clones, not every one. The sample contains around 2,000,000 clones, roughly 94% of which appear only once. The receptor was derived from a man aged 18-30 years in good health. What was sequenced was naive CD4+ T cells sorted from blood. Subset described: CD45RA+ positively selected.

CDR3 loop: CASSLNQETQYF. The CDR3 bases are TGTGCCAGCAGCTTAAACCAAGAGACCCAGTACTTC. The rearrangement uses TRBV7-9 and TRBJ2-5, with D hard to call. In germline, CDR1 is SEHNR, CDR2 FQNEAQ (reference sequence). The V end lost 2 bases, the J end lost 0 bases, and 1 base lay between the germline ends. The CDR3 is 12 amino acids.